Listed below are T cell receptor beta chains from one sample, sequenced in a study of blood T cell repertoires in COVID-19. The method was immunoSEQ multiplex PCR; TCRdb's version includes in-frame clones alone and lacks a portion of them. The data contain 130,000 or so clones, about 70% of them singletons. The sample was peripheral blood. The receptors derive from a woman in her 70s with acute or convalescent COVID-19. The CDR3 runs from the conserved cysteine through the conserved F or W.

v_gene,j_gene,len,CDR3aa
TRBV3-1/TRBV3-2,TRBJ2-7,15,CASSQMTGPSYEQYF
TRBV28,TRBJ2-1,14,CASSASGNSHEQFF
TRBV6-1,TRBJ2-3,15,CASSEADRSTDTQYF
TRBV7-6,TRBJ1-3,16,CASSLARANSGNTIYF
TRBV11-2,TRBJ2-2,17,CASSRTHGGRGTGELFF
TRBV7-2,TRBJ1-5,14,CASSVGPRFQPQHF
TRBV10-2,TRBJ1-6,15,CASSERQAYNSPLHF
TRBV5-1,TRBJ1-4,14,CASSLASTNEKLFF
TRBV6-5,TRBJ1-5,15,CASRAGQGKDRAQHF
TRBV12-3/TRBV12-4,TRBJ1-1,12,CASSPVGAQAFF
TRBV7-2,TRBJ2-5,19,CASSTRRGAGVSRQGTQYF
TRBV7-9,TRBJ1-4,14,CASSLVREDEKLFF
TRBV19,TRBJ1-2,14,CASSTTGAYYGYTF
TRBV9,TRBJ2-3,15,CASSVGLAGVDTQYF
TRBV15,TRBJ1-4,14,CATSRREVNEKLFF
TRBV5-4,TRBJ1-5,16,CASSLTLGGRTEPQHF
TRBV4-2,TRBJ1-2,16,CASSQDGDSNNYGYTF
TRBV4-2,TRBJ1-2,15,CASSQDIRDRDGYTF
TRBV6-4,TRBJ2-2,16,CASSQLQGANTGELFF
TRBV13,TRBJ2-7,16,CASSPPEGLSSYEQYF
TRBV6-5,TRBJ1-4,14,CASGGDATNEKLFF
TRBV19,TRBJ1-5,14,CASTTDREYQPQHF
TRBV5-1,TRBJ2-3,16,CASTHGGSGAADTQYF
TRBV5-5,TRBJ1-6,13,CASREGFDSPLHF
TRBV6-2/TRBV6-3,TRBJ2-4,17,CASSLSGPWSPKNIQYF
TRBV6-6,TRBJ2-1,14,CASSHGHLRNEQFF
TRBV7-9,TRBJ2-1,16,CASSERRPTSGISEFF
TRBV29-1,TRBJ2-7,12,CSVGGQTYEQYF